The sequence of this T cell receptor beta chain was determined in a study of blood T cells in healthy people across ages. Study-wide context: Roughly one uniquely barcoded beta molecule per two T cells was captured.

The use of a sample-barcoded 5' primer and a J-beta primer mix characterized a second PCR of roughly 6 to 11 cycles. Through a template-switch adaptor with 12 random nucleotides, each cDNA molecule received a tag. TCRdb reprocessed the 5' RACE reads with MiXCR, giving one entry per CDR3 protein. The sample consists of 1.2 million to 1.5 million distinct CDR3 sequences, almost 60% of them appearing once. This CDR3 contains 13 residues. The V end was cut by 3 bases, the J end by 4 bases, with 7 bases between. CDR1 SGHDN and CDR2 FVKESK come from the germline V gene. Every sample had a minimum of 6 million PBMCs isolated.

The receptor was derived from a man aged 18 to 30 in good health. V gene TRBV14 combines with J gene TRBJ2-1; no firm D call. The specimen was blood. In DNA form, the CDR3 reads TGTGCCAGCAGCCAGAGGCGGTACAATGAGCAGTTCTTC. It codes for CASSQRRYNEQFF.